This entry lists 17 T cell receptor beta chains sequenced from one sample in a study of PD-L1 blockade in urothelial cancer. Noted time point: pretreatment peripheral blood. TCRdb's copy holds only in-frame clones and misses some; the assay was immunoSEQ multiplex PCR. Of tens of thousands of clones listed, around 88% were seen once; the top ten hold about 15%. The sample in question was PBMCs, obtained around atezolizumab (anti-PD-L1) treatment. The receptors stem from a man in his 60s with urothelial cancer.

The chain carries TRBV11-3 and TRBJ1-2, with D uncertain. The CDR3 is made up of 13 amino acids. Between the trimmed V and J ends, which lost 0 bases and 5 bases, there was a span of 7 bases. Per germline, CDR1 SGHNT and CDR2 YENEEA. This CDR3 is CASSLEGEYGYTF. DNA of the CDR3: TGTGCCAGCAGCTTAGAGGGAGAGTATGGCTACACCTTC. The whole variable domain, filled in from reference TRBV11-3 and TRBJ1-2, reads EAGVVQSPRYKIIEKKQPVAFWCNPISGHNTLYWYLQNLGQGPELLIRYENEEAVDDSQLPKDRFSAERLKGVDSTLKIQPAELGDSAVYLCASSLEGEYGYTFGSGTRLTVV.

The chain's CDR3 is CASSLDGQGRGYTF. CDR3 DNA: TGCGCCAGCAGCTTGGACGGTCAGGGAAGAGGCTACACCTTC. This chain uses TRBV5-1 with TRBJ1-2; possible D gene TRBD1, 5 bases. V lost 0 bases, J lost 8 bases, and 14 bases lay in between. The germline V gene has CDR1 SGHRS and CDR2 YFSETQ. This CDR3 region has 14 residues.

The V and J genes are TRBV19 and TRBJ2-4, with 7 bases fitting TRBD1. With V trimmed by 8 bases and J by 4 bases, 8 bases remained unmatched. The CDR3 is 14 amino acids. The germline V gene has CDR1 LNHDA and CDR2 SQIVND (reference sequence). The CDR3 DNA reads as TGTGCCAGTCTAGAGGTGGGACAGAAAAACATTCAGTACTTC. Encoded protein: CASLEVGQKNIQYF. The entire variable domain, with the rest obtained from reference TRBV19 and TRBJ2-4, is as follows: DGGITQSPKYLFRKEGQNVTLSCEQNLNHDAMYWYRQDPGQGLRLIYYSQIVNDFQKGDIAEGYSVSREKKESFPLTVTSAQKNPTAFYLCASLEVGQKNIQYFGAGTRLSVL.

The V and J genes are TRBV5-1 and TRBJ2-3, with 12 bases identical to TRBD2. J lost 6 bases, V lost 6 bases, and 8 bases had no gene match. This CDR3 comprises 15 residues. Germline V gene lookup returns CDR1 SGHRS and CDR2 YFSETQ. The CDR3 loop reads CASKPSGGATDTQYF. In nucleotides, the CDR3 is TGCGCCAGCAAGCCTAGCGGGGGGGCGACGGATACGCAGTATTTT.

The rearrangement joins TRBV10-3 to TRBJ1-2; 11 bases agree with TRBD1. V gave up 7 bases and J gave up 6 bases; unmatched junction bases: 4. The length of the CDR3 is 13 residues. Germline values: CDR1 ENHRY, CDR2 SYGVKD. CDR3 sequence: CAITPGQGDGYTF. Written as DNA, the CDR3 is TGTGCCATCACCCCGGGACAGGGGGATGGCTACACCTTC.

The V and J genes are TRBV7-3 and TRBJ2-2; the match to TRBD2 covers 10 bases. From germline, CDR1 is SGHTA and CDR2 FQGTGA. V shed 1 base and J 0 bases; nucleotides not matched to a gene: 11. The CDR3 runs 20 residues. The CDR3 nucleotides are TGTGCCAGCAGCTTAATACCCCTGGTAGCGGGGGGCTCGAACACCGGGGAGCTGTTTTTT. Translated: CASSLIPLVAGGSNTGELFF.

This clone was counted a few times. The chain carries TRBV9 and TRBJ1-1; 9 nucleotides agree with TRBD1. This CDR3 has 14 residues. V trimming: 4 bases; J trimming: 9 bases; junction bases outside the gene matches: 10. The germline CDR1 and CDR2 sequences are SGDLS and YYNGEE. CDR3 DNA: TGTGCCAGCAGCATGACTGGGACAGGGATTAAAGCTTTCTTT. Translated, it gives CASSMTGTGIKAFF.

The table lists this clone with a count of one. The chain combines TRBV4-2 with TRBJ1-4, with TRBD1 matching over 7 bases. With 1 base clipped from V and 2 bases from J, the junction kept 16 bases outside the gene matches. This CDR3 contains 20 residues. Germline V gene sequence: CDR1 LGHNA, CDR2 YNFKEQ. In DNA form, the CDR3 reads TGTGCCAGCAGCCAAGGGGAGCAGGGGGGAATAGGAACGACTAATGAAAAACTGTTTTTT. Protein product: CASSQGEQGGIGTTNEKLFF.

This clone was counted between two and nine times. The CDR3 loop reads CASSQTMGQKNSPLHF. The CDR3 bases are TGTGCCAGCAGCCAAACAATGGGACAGAAGAATTCACCCCTCCACTTT. The genes are TRBV7-9 and TRBJ1-6; 7 nucleotides align to TRBD1. This CDR3 region has 16 residues. Trimming at V came to 5 bases and at J to 7 bases, leaving 11 bases not matched to a gene. Germline-derived CDR1 and CDR2 are SEHNR and FQNEAQ (reference sequence).

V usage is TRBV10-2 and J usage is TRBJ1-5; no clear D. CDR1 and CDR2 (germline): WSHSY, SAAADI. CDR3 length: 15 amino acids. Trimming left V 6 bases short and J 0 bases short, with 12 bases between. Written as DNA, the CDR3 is TGCGCCAGCAGAGGAGGTCTGTATAGCAATCAGCCCCAGCATTTT. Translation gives CASRGGLYSNQPQHF.

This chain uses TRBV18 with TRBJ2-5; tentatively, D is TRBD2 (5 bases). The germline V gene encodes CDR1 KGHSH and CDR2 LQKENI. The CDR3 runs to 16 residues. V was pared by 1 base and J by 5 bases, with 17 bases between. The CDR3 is CASSPLSGSLGETQYF. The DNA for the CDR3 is TGTGCCAGCTCACCACTCTCGGGATCCTTGGGTGAGACCCAGTACTTC. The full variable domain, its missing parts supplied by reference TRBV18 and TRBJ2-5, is NAGVMQNPRHLVRRRGQEARLRCSPMKGHSHVYWYRQLPEEGLKFMVYLQKENIIDESGMPKERFSAEFPKEGPSILRIQQVVRGDSAAYFCASSPLSGSLGETQYFGPGTRLLVL.

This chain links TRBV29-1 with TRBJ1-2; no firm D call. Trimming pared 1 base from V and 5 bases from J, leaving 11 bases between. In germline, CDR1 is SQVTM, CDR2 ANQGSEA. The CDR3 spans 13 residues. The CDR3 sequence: CSVEVLEKYGYTF. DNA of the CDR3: TGCAGCGTTGAAGTGCTAGAGAAATATGGCTACACCTTC.

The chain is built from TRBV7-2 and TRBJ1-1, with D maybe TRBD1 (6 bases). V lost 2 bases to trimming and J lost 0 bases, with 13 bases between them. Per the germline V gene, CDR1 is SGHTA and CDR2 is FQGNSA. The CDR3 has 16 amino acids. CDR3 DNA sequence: TGTGCCAGCAGCTTAATGGGGGACACGATGAACACTGAAGCTTTCTTT. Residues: CASSLMGDTMNTEAFF.

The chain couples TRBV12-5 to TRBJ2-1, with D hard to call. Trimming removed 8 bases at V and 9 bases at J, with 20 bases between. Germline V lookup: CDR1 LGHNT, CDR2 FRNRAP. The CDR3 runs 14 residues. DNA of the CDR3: TGTGCTAGTCATCCTAGTTATGGCTCCGGTGAGCAGTTCTTC. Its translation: CASHPSYGSGEQFF. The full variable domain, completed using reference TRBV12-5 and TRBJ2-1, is DARVTQTPRHKVTEMGQEVTMRCQPILGHNTVFWYRQTMMQGLELLAYFRNRAPLDDSGMPKDRFSAEMPDATLATLKIQPSEPRDSAVYFCASHPSYGSGEQFFGPGTRLTVL.

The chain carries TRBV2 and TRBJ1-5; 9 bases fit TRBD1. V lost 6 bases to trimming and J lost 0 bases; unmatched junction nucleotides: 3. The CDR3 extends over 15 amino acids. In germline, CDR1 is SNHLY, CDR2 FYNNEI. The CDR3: CASRGQGISNQPQHF. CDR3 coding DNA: TGTGCCAGCAGGGGACAGGGAATTAGCAATCAGCCCCAGCATTTT.

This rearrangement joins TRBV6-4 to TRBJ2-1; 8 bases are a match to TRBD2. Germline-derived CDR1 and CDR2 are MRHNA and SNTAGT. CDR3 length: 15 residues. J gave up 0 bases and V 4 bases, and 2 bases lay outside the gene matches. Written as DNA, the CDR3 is TGTGCCAGCAGTGTAGCGGGAAGCTCCTACAATGAGCAGTTCTTC. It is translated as CASSVAGSSYNEQFF.

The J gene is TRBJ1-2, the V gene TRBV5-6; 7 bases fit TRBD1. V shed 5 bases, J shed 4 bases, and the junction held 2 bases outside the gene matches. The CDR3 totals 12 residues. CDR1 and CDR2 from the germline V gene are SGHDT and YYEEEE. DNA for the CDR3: TGTGCCAGCAGTTGGGACAGCTATGGCTACACCTTC. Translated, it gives CASSWDSYGYTF.